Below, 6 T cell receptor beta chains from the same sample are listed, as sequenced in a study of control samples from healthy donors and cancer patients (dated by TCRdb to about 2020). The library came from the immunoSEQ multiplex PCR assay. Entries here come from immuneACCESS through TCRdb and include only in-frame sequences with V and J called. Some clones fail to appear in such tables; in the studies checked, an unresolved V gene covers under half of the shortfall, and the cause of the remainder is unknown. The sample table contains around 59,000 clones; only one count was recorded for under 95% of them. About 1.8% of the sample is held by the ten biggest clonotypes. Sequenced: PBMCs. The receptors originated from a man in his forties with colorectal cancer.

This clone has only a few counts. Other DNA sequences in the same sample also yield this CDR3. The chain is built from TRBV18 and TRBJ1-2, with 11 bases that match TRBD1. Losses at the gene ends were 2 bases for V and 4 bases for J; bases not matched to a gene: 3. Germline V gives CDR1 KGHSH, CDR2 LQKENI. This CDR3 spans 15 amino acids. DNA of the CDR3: TGTGCCAGCTCACCAGGACAGGGGGCAGGCTATGGCTACACCTTC. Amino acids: CASSPGQGAGYGYTF. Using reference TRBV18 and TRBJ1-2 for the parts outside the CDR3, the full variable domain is NAGVMQNPRHLVRRRGQEARLRCSPMKGHSHVYWYRQLPEEGLKFMVYLQKENIIDESGMPKERFSAEFPKEGPSILRIQQVVRGDSAAYFCASSPGQGAGYGYTFGSGTRLTVV.

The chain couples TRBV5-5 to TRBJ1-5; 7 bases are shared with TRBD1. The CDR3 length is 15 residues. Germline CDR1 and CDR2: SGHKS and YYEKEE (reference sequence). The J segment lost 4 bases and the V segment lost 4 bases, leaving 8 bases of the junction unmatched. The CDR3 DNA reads TGTGCCAGCAGCCCTCGACAGGGACGGAATCAGCCCCAGCATTTT. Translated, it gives CASSPRQGRNQPQHF.

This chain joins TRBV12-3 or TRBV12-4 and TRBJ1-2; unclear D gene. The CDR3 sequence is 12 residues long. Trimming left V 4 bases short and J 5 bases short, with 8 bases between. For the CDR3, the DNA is TGTGCCAGCAGTTGGACGAGATATGGCTACACCTTC. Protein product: CASSWTRYGYTF.

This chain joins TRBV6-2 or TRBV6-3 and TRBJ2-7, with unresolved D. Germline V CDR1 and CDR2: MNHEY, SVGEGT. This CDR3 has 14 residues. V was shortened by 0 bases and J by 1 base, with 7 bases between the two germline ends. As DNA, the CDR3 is TGTGCCAGCAGTTACTCCCCACAGTCCTACGAGCAGTACTTC. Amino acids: CASSYSPQSYEQYF.

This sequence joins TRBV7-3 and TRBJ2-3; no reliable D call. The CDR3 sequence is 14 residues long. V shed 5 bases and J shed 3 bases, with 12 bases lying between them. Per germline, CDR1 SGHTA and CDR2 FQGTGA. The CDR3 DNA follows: TGTGCCAGCAGCCTGGGGATATCAACAGATACGCAGTATTTT. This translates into CASSLGISTDTQYF.

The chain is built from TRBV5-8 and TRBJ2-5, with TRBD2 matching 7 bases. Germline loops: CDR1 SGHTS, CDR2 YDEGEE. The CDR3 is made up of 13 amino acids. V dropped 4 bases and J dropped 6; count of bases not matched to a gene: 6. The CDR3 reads CASSAPGGQTQYF. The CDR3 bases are TGTGCCAGCAGCGCCCCGGGGGGACAGACCCAGTACTTC.